This record concerns one T cell receptor (beta chain) sequence. Its cognate antigen is unknown. The naive CD8 population came from CD45RO-negative cells selected for CCR7, without terminally differentiated effector memory CD45RA+ cells. An even split of each subset's genomic DNA across several immunoSEQ plates was performed. The authors' processing: ImmunoSEQ gave junction-only sequences without quality scores, so filtering differed. Libraries were prepared by immunoSEQ multiplex PCR; TCRdb keeps only in-frame clonotypes and omits some of them. V and J calls plus clone size are reproduced from that table; the DNA served to infer D and trimming. The profile shows about 2 million clones, about 95% of them singletons. The data originate from a study of shared clonotypes between healthy human individuals. Findings and limits, study-wide: The study's rarefaction showed incomplete sorted-subset sequencing despite large depth.

This TCR was sampled from a man between 18 and 29 years old in good health. Sequencing was performed on naive CD8+ T cells sorted from blood.

Written as DNA, the CDR3 is TGTGCCAGCAGCGTAGCGGGGGCAGGGAAGAACACTGAAGCTTTCTTT. This codes for CASSVAGAGKNTEAFF. The chain couples TRBV9 to TRBJ1-1; tentative D call: TRBD1 (6 bases). Germline V gene data show CDR1 as SGDLS and CDR2 as YYNGEE. The length of the CDR3 is 16 residues. Trimming pared 0 bases from V and 1 base from J, leaving 13 bases between.